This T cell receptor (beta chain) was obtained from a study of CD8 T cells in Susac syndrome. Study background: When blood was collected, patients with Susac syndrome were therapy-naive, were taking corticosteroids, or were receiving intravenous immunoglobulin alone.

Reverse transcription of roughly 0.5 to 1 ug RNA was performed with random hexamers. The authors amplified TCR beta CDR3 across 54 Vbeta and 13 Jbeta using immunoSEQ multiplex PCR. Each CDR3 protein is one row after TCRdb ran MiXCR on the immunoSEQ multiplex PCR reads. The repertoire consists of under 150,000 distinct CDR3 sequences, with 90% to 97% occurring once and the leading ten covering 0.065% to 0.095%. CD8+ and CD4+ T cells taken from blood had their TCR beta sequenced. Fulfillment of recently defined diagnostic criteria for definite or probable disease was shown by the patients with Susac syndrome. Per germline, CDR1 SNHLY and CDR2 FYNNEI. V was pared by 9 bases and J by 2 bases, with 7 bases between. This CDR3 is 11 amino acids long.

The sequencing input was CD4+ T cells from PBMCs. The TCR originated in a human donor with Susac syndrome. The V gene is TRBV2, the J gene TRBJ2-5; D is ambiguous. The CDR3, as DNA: TGTGCCAGTACACGTCAAGAGACCCAGTACTTC. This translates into CASTRQETQYF.